This entry concerns a single T cell receptor beta chain. Profiling relied on immunoSEQ multiplex PCR, and the TCRdb table lists in-frame clones only, not all of them. The table records some 410,000 clones, 85% to 90% of them present only once. This sample was included in a study of blood T cell repertoires in COVID-19. For the study at large: PBMCs, B-cell-depleted T cells, or T cells were the source of the cDNA or gDNA that made up the material.

Individuals drawn from 24 US areas were about 18 to 95 years old. J lost 2 bases, V lost 0 bases, and 12 bases had no gene match. The CDR3 is made up of 19 amino acids. This clonotype was obtained from a woman between 25 and 40 years old with acute COVID-19. Specimen: PBMCs or T cells enriched from blood (not recorded which). The V call is TRBV23-1, the J call TRBJ1-2, with 10 nucleotides matching TRBD1. TRBV23-1 is flagged as an ORF with uncertain function. The CDR3, as DNA: TGCGCCAGCAGTCAATCGGGGGGACAGGGGCTGATTTTGAACTATGGCTACACCTTC. It translates to CASSQSGGQGLILNYGYTF.